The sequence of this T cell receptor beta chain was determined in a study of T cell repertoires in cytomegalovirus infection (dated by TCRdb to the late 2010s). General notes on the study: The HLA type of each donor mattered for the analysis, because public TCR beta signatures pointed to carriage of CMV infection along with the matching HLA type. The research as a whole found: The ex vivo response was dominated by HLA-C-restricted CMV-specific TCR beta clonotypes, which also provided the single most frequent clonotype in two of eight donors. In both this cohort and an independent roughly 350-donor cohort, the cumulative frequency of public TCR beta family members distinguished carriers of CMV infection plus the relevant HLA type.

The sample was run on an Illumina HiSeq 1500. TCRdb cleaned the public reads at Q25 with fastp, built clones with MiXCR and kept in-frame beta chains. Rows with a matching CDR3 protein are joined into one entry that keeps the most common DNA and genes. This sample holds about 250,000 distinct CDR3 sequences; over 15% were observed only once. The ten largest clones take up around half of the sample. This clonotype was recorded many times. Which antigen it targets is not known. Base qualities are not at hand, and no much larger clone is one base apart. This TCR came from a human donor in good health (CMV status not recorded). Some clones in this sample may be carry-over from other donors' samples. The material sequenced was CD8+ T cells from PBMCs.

The CDR3 is CSVTKDRGHPNEQFF. The base sequence is TGCAGCGTGACCAAGGACAGGGGGCATCCCAATGAGCAGTTCTTC. This receptor chain uses TRBV29-1 and TRBJ2-1; TRBD1 fits 11 bases in the junction. Via the germline V gene, CDR1 is SQVTM and CDR2 ANQGSEA. The CDR3, from cysteine to phenylalanine, totals 15 residues. Only CDR3 DNA remains: 45 bases, in frame from the first base. Unmatched junction bases come to 10, with V trimmed by 6 bases and J by 6 bases.